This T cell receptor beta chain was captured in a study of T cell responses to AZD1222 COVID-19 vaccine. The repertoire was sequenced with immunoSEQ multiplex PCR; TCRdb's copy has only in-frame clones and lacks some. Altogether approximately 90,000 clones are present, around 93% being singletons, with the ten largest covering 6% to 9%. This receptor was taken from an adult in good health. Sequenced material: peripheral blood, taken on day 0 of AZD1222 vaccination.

The CDR3 nucleotides are TGCGCCAGCAGCGGATCGCTAGCGGGCCAAGAGACCCAGTACTTC. This codes for CASSGSLAGQETQYF. The chain has TRBV5-1 and TRBJ2-5; TRBD2 agrees at 8 bases. V lost 4 bases to trimming and J lost 1 base; unmatched junction nucleotides: 6. The CDR3 sequence is 15 residues long. Germline CDR1 reads SGHRS; CDR2 reads YFSETQ.